The 5 T cell receptor beta chains below come from one sample, sequenced in a study of blood T cell repertoires in COVID-19. Some clones are missing from TCRdb's copy, which holds only in-frame ones; the method was immunoSEQ multiplex PCR. The sample lists about 190,000 clones, 70% to 90% occurring once. Sequenced: peripheral blood. The receptor source for this set is a human donor in a cohort sampled during active COVID-19.

This clone has just a few counts. V is TRBV9 and J is TRBJ2-7; 9 nucleotides align to TRBD1. Germline V gene data show CDR1 as SGDLS and CDR2 as YYNGEE. Losses at the gene ends were 4 bases for V and 7 bases for J; bases not matched to a gene: 12. The CDR3 is 15 residues long. The CDR3 region has the DNA TGTGCCAGCAGCCCATCGGACAGGGGATTGGGGGAGCAGTACTTC. Translating gives CASSPSDRGLGEQYF.

This clone has a handful of counts. The chain recombines TRBV9 with TRBJ2-2; D is uncertain. The V end was cut by 1 base, the J end by 2 bases, with 15 bases between. This CDR3 has 17 residues. Germline loops: CDR1 SGDLS, CDR2 YYNGEE. CDR3 DNA: TGTGCCAGCAGCGTATCGAGCACAGTCGGAAACACCGGGGAGCTGTTTTTT. As protein: CASSVSSTVGNTGELFF.

This chain uses TRBV9 with TRBJ2-2, with 12 nucleotides matching TRBD2. V lost 3 bases to trimming and J lost 9 bases; unmatched junction nucleotides: 9. Per the germline V gene, CDR1 is SGDLS and CDR2 is YYNGEE. There are 16 residues in the CDR3. The CDR3 DNA reads as TGTGCCAGCAGCGGTTCTCCGGGACTAGCGGGCCGGGAGCTGTTTTTT. This codes for CASSGSPGLAGRELFF.

This clone has a single count. The V and J genes are TRBV7-2 and TRBJ1-2; D perhaps matches TRBD1 (5 bases). Trimming took off 5 bases at V and 8 bases at J, with 18 bases between the two ends. CDR3 length equals 14 residues. The germline CDR1 and CDR2 sequences are SGHTA and FQGNSA. The CDR3 DNA sequence: TGTGCCAGCAGCCCGTGGGGTGGGGCCGGCGGCTACACCTTC. This encodes CASSPWGGAGGYTF.

Comments on this clone: A read error is possible here, since a much larger clone lies one base away. The identical CDR3 is also encoded by other nucleotide sequences in the sample. The rearrangement uses TRBV27 and TRBJ2-7; D not certain. The CDR3 loop spans 11 amino acids. V was shortened by 4 bases and J by 3 bases, with 4 bases between the two germline ends. In germline, CDR1 is MNHEY, CDR2 SMNVEV (reference sequence). CDR3 in amino acids: CASSSGYEQYF. DNA of the CDR3: TGTGCCAGCAGTTCGGGCTACGAGCAGTACTTC.